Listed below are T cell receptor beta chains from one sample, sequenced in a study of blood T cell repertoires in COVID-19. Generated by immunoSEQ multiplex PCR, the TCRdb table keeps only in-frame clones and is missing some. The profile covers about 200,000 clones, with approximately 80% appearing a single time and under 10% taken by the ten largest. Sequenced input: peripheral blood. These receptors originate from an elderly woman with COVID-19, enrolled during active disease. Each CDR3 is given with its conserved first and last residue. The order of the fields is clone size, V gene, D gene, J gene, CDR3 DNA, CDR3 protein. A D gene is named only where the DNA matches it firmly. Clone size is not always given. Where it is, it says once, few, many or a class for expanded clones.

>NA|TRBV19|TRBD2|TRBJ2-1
TGTGCCAGTAGTATGGCCCGGACTAGCGGCTACAATGAGCAGTTCTTC
CASSMARTSGYNEQFF
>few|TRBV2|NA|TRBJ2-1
TGTGCCAGCAGTGAGACCTCGGGAGCCTACAATGAGCAGTTCTTC
CASSETSGAYNEQFF
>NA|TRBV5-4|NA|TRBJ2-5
TGTGCCACGTCGATGTGGGCGGGACAAGAGACCCAGTACTTC
CATSMWAGQETQYF
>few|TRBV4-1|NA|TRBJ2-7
TGCGCCAGCAGCCAAGATCTCTCCTACGAGCAGTACTTC
CASSQDLSYEQYF
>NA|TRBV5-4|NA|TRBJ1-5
TGTGCCAGCAGCTTGGGAGCCCCCGATAGCAATCAGCCCCAGCATTTT
CASSLGAPDSNQPQHF
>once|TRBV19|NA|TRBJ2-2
TGTGCCTGCGCACTCGACATTCCGTCCGGGGAGCTGTTTTTT
CACALDIPSGELFF
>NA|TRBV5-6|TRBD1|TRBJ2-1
TGTGCCAGCAGCTTCGGGACAGCAGGCTCCTACAATGAGCAGTTCTTC
CASSFGTAGSYNEQFF
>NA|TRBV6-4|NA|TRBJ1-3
TGTGCCAGCGGGAGGACTGGGGACACCATATATTTT
CASGRTGDTIYF
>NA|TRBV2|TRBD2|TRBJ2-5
TGTGCCAGCAGTTTCCAGGGGACTAGCGTTGGGACCCAGTACTTC
CASSFQGTSVGTQYF
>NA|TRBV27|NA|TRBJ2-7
TGTGCCAGCAGTACCGAGGGAATAGGCTACGAGCAGTACTTC
CASSTEGIGYEQYF
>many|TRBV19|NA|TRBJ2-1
TGTGCCAGTAGTTACCGGGTGTACAATGAGCAGTTCTTC
CASSYRVYNEQFF
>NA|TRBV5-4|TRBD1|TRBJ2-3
TGTGCCAGCAGCTCCATGACAGGGGCTACCGATACGCAGTATTTT
CASSSMTGATDTQYF
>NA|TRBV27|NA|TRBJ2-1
TGTGCCAGCAGTTTAGCTCCCCGCGATGAGCAGTTCTTC
CASSLAPRDEQFF
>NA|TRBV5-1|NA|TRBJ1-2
TGCGCCAGCAGCTTGACGGGAGAAGGGAACTATGGCTACACCTTC
CASSLTGEGNYGYTF
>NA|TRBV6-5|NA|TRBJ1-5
TGTGCCAGCATGAGCTCTAGGTATAGCAATCAGCCCCAGCATTTT
CASMSSRYSNQPQHF
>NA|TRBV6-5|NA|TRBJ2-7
TGTGCCAGCAGTACCGGGACACTTACCTACGAGCAGTACTTC
CASSTGTLTYEQYF
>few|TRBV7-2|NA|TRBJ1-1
TGTGCCAGCAGCTTAGGGGGCGCAACTGAAGCTTTCTTT
CASSLGGATEAFF
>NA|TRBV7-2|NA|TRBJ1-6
TGTGCCAGCAGCTTGAATGGAGTTCAATCACCCCTCCACTTT
CASSLNGVQSPLHF
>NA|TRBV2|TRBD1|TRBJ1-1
TGTGCCAGCAGAGTGCCGGGACAGGGGTGGACTGAAGCTTTCTTT
CASRVPGQGWTEAFF
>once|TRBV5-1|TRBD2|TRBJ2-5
TGCGCCAGCAACGGGGGGAACAACCAAGAGACCCAGTACTTC
CASNGGNNQETQYF
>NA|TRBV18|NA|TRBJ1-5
TGTGCCAGCTCCGGACGCGGGGGGAATAGCAATCAGCCCCAGCATTTT
CASSGRGGNSNQPQHF
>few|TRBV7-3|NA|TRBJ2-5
TGTGCCAAACAGGGAAGCAGTGCCGCCGTGGAGACCCAGTACTTC
CAKQGSSAAVETQYF
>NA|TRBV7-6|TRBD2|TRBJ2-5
TGTGCCAGCAGCTTAGTCGGGGGGAGTGCGTACCAAGAGACCCAGTACTTC
CASSLVGGSAYQETQYF
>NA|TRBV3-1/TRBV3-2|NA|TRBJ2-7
TGTGCCAGCAGCCACGTCAGCTCCTACGAGCAGTACTTC
CASSHVSSYEQYF
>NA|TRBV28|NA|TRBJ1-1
TGTGCCAGCACCCAACCCGGACAGAGAGTAAGAGCTTTCTTT
CASTQPGQRVRAFF
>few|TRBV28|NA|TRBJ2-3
TGTGCCAGCAGTTTACTACGAGGGCCAACCCGCACAGATACGCAGTATTTT
CASSLLRGPTRTDTQYF
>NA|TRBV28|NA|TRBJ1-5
TGTGCCAGCAGTTTGGGGGGGGCCGCGGGCCAGCCCCAGCATTTT
CASSLGGAAGQPQHF
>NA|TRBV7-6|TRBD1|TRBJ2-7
TGTGCCAGCAGCTTACCGACAGGGGACTACGAGCAGTACTTC
CASSLPTGDYEQYF
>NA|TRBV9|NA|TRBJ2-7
TGTGCCAGCAGCGCGGTGGGGCAGCCGTCCTACGAGCAGTACTTC
CASSAVGQPSYEQYF
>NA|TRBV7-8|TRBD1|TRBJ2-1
TGTGCCAGCAGCGCTACGACAGGGACCGAGCAGTTCTTC
CASSATTGTEQFF
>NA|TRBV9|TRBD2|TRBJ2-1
TGTGCCAGCAGCGTAGGGCCCTCGGGAGGTCATGAGCAGTTCTTC
CASSVGPSGGHEQFF
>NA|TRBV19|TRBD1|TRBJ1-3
TGTGCCAGTAGTATAGGGGGACAGTTGTCTGGAAACACCATATATTTT
CASSIGGQLSGNTIYF
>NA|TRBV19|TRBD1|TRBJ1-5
TGTGCCAGTAGGCAACCGGGACAGGGGGCCGCCCAGCCCCAGCATTTT
CASRQPGQGAAQPQHF
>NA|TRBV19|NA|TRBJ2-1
TGTGCCAGTAGTATTAGCACAGGGCAGCACAATGAGCAGTTCTTC
CASSISTGQHNEQFF
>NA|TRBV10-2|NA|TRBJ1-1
TGCGCCAGTAGGACAGCGAACACTGAAGCTTTCTTT
CASRTANTEAFF
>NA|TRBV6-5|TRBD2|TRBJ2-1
TGTGCCAGCAGCGATAGCGGGGCTTACGGAGGTGAGCAGTTCTTC
CASSDSGAYGGEQFF
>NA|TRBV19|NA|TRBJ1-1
TGTGCCAGTAGTACGCGCTCACATACCGACAAGACTGAAGCTTTCTTT
CASSTRSHTDKTEAFF
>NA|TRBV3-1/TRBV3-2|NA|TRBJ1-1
TGTGCCAGCAGCCAAGACTTCGGAGGAGCTTTCTTT
CASSQDFGGAFF
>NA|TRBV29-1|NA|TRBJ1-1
TGCAGCGTGAGGAGGACAGTCCTGAACACTGAAGCTTTCTTT
CSVRRTVLNTEAFF
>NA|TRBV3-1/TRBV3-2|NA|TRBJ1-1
TGTGCCAGCAGCCAAGATCTAGGGACACCAGGGGCTTTCTTT
CASSQDLGTPGAFF
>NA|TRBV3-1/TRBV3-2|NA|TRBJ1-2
TGTGCCAGCAGCTTCTACAGGGATGGCTACACCTTC
CASSFYRDGYTF
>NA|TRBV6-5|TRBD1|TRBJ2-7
TGTGCCAGCAGACAGGGGTTACTCTACGAGCAGTACTTC
CASRQGLLYEQYF
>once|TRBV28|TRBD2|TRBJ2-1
TGTGCCAGCAGGGGGACTAGCGGTGAGCGTAGCGATGAGCAGTTCTTC
CASRGTSGERSDEQFF
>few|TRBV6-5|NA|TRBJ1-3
TGTGCCAGCAGTCCTCTACAGGGAGACACCATATATTTT
CASSPLQGDTIYF
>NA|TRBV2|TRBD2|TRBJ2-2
TGTGCCAGCAAGGGAGGGTATAGCACCGGGGAGCTGTTTTTT
CASKGGYSTGELFF
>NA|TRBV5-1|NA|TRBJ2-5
TGCGCCAGCAGAGGCGAACAGATACAAGAGACCCAGTACTTC
CASRGEQIQETQYF
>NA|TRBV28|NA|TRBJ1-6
TGTGCCAGCAGTTTTAGTAATTCACCCCTCCACTTT
CASSFSNSPLHF
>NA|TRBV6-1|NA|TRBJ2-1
TGTGCCAGCAGTGAAATGGGCAGTTACAATGAGCAGTTCTTC
CASSEMGSYNEQFF
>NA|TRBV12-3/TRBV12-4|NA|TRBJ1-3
TGTGCCAGCAGTCCCCTAGGAGGAAACACCATATATTTT
CASSPLGGNTIYF
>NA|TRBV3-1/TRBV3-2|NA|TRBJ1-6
TGTGCCAGCAGCCAAGATCGGGGGTCGAGTTTGGCACCCCTCCACTTT
CASSQDRGSSLAPLHF
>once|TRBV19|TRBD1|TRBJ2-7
TGTGCCAGTGCCTCCGGGACAGAGTACGAGCAGTACTTC
CASASGTEYEQYF
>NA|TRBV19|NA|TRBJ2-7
TGTGCCAGTAGTATCTTTAAGGACAGCTACGAGCAGTACTTC
CASSIFKDSYEQYF
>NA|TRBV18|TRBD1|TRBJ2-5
TGTGCCAGCTCACCGGACAGGGGGGAGACCCAGTACTTC
CASSPDRGETQYF
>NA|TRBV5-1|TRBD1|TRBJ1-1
TGCGCCAGCAGCTTGGGAGGGGGCATGGGCACTGAAGCTTTCTTT
CASSLGGGMGTEAFF
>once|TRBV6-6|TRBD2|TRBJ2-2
TGTGCCAGCAGACCCGGACTAGCGGGAACCGGGGAGCTGTTTTTT
CASRPGLAGTGELFF